A single sample is the source of the 29 T cell receptor beta chains below, sequenced in a study of shared clonotypes between healthy human individuals. The assay was immunoSEQ multiplex PCR, and TCRdb's table has in-frame clones only and misses some. The sample contains about 380,000 clones, roughly 96% of which appear only once. The sequencing sample was made of memory CD8+ T cells sorted from blood. The subset denotes: CD45RO+ cells pooled with CCR7-negative TemRA cells. The source of these receptors is a man younger than 40 in good health.

The chain has TRBV20-1 and TRBJ2-7; no clear D gene. Germline V gene lookup returns CDR1 DFQATT and CDR2 SNEGSKA (reference sequence). The CDR3 has 11 amino acids. Trimming removed 7 bases from V and 5 bases from J, with 12 bases in between. The CDR3 coding sequence is TGCAGTGTCGTAGTTTCGGACGAGCAGTACTTC. This encodes CSVVVSDEQYF.

The chain couples TRBV6-1 to TRBJ2-1, with 11 bases that match TRBD2. The CDR3 consists of 15 residues. Trimming removed 3 bases from V and 7 bases from J; junction bases left unmatched: 5. The germline V gene has CDR1 MNHNS and CDR2 SASEGT. The CDR3 loop is CASSDATSGRNEQFF. In DNA, the CDR3 is TGTGCCAGCAGTGACGCAACTAGCGGGAGAAATGAGCAGTTCTTC.

J is TRBJ2-3 and V is TRBV11-2; unclear D gene. CDR3 length: 12 residues. Germline V gene lookup returns CDR1 SGHAT and CDR2 FQNNGV. V was trimmed by 5 bases and J by 2 bases, leaving 5 bases between them. CDR3: CASSRNTDTQYF. The CDR3 DNA follows: TGTGCCAGCAGCCGAAACACAGATACGCAGTATTTT.

V gene TRBV5-6 combines with J gene TRBJ2-7; D may be TRBD1 (7 bases). The CDR3 extends over 13 amino acids. V was cut by 1 base and J by 6 bases, with 11 bases left in between. Germline V gene sequence: CDR1 SGHDT, CDR2 YYEEEE. The CDR3 DNA reads as TGTGCCAGCAGCTTGTCCCAGGGGGGCGAGCAGTACTTC. Its protein product is CASSLSQGGEQYF.

About this clone: Other DNA sequences of this sample code for an identical CDR3. This sequence joins TRBV28 and TRBJ2-7; 8 positions agree with TRBD2. V gave up 6 bases and J gave up 3 bases; unmatched junction bases: 1. The CDR3 consists of 12 residues. Germline lookup yields CDR1 MDHEN and CDR2 SYDVKM. CDR3 sequence (DNA): TGTGCCAGCAGGCTAGCGGGCTACGAGCAGTACTTC. This translates into CASRLAGYEQYF.

The rearrangement links TRBV18 to TRBJ2-2, with a possible D match to TRBD2 (5 bases). This CDR3 spans 16 amino acids. The germline V gene has CDR1 KGHSH and CDR2 LQKENI. V lost 2 bases to trimming and J lost 3 bases, with 13 bases between them. CDR3 in amino acids: CASSPSIGGHTGELFF. The CDR3, as DNA: TGTGCCAGCTCACCATCCATTGGAGGACACACCGGGGAGCTGTTTTTT.

The J gene is TRBJ1-2, the V gene TRBV7-2; D is possibly TRBD1 (6 bases). V lost 3 bases and J 0 bases, leaving 11 bases between the germline ends. Per germline, CDR1 SGHTA and CDR2 FQGNSA. This CDR3 is 15 amino acids long. The CDR3 sequence is CASSFTGTTNYGYTF. Here the CDR3 DNA reads TGTGCCAGCAGCTTCACCGGGACAACTAACTATGGCTACACCTTC.

The chain recombines TRBV27 with TRBJ2-7, with TRBD2 as a possible D gene (6 bases). The ends were cut back, 7 bases at V and 6 bases at J, with 19 bases in the middle. From germline, CDR1 is MNHEY and CDR2 SMNVEV (reference sequence). The CDR3 has 14 residues. CDR3 coding DNA: TGTGCCAGCAAGCCCTCCGGGGGTGGTCCCGAGCAGTACTTC. It translates to CASKPSGGGPEQYF.

V gene TRBV10-1 combines with J gene TRBJ2-2; 11 positions match TRBD2. Per the germline V gene, CDR1 is WNHNN and CDR2 is SYGVQD (reference sequence). V shed 4 bases, J shed 5 bases, and the junction held 6 bases outside the gene matches. The length of the CDR3 is 16 residues. CDR3 bases: TGCGCCAGCAGTGGATTACTAGCGGGAGAAACCGGGGAGCTGTTTTTT. It specifies CASSGLLAGETGELFF.

This clone came up a few times. V is TRBV19 and J is TRBJ1-5; D may be TRBD1 (5 bases). Germline V gene lookup returns CDR1 LNHDA and CDR2 SQIVND (reference sequence). Trimming took off 3 bases at V and 2 bases at J, with 11 bases between the two ends. This CDR3 spans 15 amino acids. CDR3 in DNA: TGTGCCAGTAGTATTAGGGGCGGGGGCAATCAGCCCCAGCATTTT. Protein product: CASSIRGGGNQPQHF.

This sequence joins TRBV27 and TRBJ1-4, with unresolved D. Trimming took 1 base from V and 8 from J, leaving 5 bases between them. This CDR3 contains 12 residues. From germline, CDR1 is MNHEY and CDR2 SMNVEV (reference sequence). The CDR3 loop reads CASSLLGEKLFF. CDR3 nucleotide sequence: TGTGCCAGCAGTTTATTGGGGGAAAAACTGTTTTTT.

V gene TRBV6-5 combines with J gene TRBJ1-3; 7 positions match TRBD1. Germline CDR1 is MNHEY and CDR2 is SVGAGI. The CDR3 totals 14 residues. V dropped 6 bases and J dropped 4; count of bases not matched to a gene: 6. Written as DNA, the CDR3 is TGTGCCAGCAGCTCGACAGGGACCGGAAACACCATATATTTT. Translated, it gives CASSSTGTGNTIYF.

CDR3 region: CASELAGVGDEQYF. In DNA form, the CDR3 reads TGTGCCAGCGAGCTTGCGGGAGTCGGGGACGAGCAGTACTTC. This chain joins TRBV9 and TRBJ2-7; TRBD2 agrees at 7 bases. This CDR3 has 14 amino acids. The V and J ends lost 7 bases and 5 bases, in that order; junction bases with no gene match: 12. The germline gives CDR1 SGDLS, CDR2 YYNGEE.

A single count supports this clone. In the same sample, other DNA sequences code for this CDR3. This chain uses TRBV9 with TRBJ2-1; D gene ambiguous. The germline V gene encodes CDR1 SGDLS and CDR2 YYNGEE. The germline V and J ends were trimmed by 0 bases and 0 bases, with 7 bases remaining between them. The CDR3 runs 15 residues. The CDR3 sequence is CASSVGSGSYNEQFF. Here the CDR3 DNA reads TGTGCCAGCAGCGTAGGATCGGGCTCCTACAATGAGCAGTTCTTC.

The chain carries TRBV7-9 and TRBJ1-4; unclear D gene. The CDR3 is 15 amino acids. Germline V gene sequence: CDR1 SEHNR, CDR2 FQNEAQ (reference sequence). With 3 bases removed from V and 0 bases from J, the gap between germline ends came to 8 bases. The CDR3 sequence is CASSFPSATNEKLFF. CDR3 bases: TGTGCCAGCAGCTTTCCCAGTGCAACTAATGAAAAACTGTTTTTT.

The chain is built from TRBV2 and TRBJ1-1, with a tentative D call TRBD1 (6 bases). V dropped 6 bases and J dropped 0 bases, with 14 bases sitting between them. This CDR3 is 15 amino acids long. The germline CDR1 and CDR2 sequences are SNHLY and FYNNEI. DNA of the CDR3: TGTGCCAGCAGGGAAAGGGGGGCGATGAACACTGAAGCTTTCTTT. Its translation is CASRERGAMNTEAFF.

This chain links TRBV7-9 with TRBJ1-4; D uncertain. The V end lost 5 bases, the J end lost 7 bases, and 17 bases lay between the germline ends. The V gene's germline CDR1 is SEHNR and CDR2 FQNEAQ (reference sequence). CDR3 length: 15 residues. CDR3 loop: CASSPTSDGREKLFF. The DNA for the CDR3 is TGTGCCAGCAGCCCGACCTCGGACGGGCGTGAAAAACTGTTTTTT.

The rearrangement uses TRBV7-9 and TRBJ2-7; D might be TRBD2 (6 bases). CDR1 and CDR2 from the germline V gene are SEHNR and FQNEAQ (reference sequence). The CDR3 runs 14 residues. Trimming stripped 4 bases from V and 0 bases from J, with 10 bases between. Here the CDR3 reads CASSSRELSYEQYF. CDR3 sequence (DNA): TGTGCCAGCAGCTCCCGGGAGCTCTCCTACGAGCAGTACTTC.

The chain couples TRBV29-1 to TRBJ2-1; TRBD1 matches at 8 bases. With 7 bases clipped from V and 9 bases from J, the junction kept 5 bases outside the gene matches. This CDR3 spans 11 amino acids. Germline V gives CDR1 SQVTM, CDR2 ANQGSEA. The CDR3 coding sequence is TGCAGCGCCCAGGGGGCGGGTGAGCAGTTCTTC. Protein sequence: CSAQGAGEQFF.

The chain couples TRBV7-8 to TRBJ2-3; perhaps D is TRBD1 or TRBD2 (5 bases each). The V and J ends lost 2 bases and 3 bases respectively, with 9 bases between them. This CDR3 spans 14 amino acids. Germline CDR1 reads SGHVS; CDR2 reads FQNEAQ. CDR3 DNA: TGTGCCAGCAGCTTATGGGGGAAAACAGATACGCAGTATTTT. As protein: CASSLWGKTDTQYF.

The chain combines TRBV4-2 with TRBJ1-3, with 7 bases fitting TRBD1. This CDR3 comprises 17 residues. CDR1 and CDR2 from the germline V gene are LGHNA and YNFKEQ. V gave up 0 bases and J gave up 4 bases; unmatched junction bases: 9. CDR3 nucleotides: TGTGCCAGCAGCCAAGATCGGGGGACAGCTTACGGAAACACCATATATTTT. It is translated as CASSQDRGTAYGNTIYF.

This rearrangement joins TRBV29-1 to TRBJ2-6; D is unclear. This CDR3 is built from 14 residues. Germline V gene sequence: CDR1 SQVTM, CDR2 ANQGSEA. V was cut by 4 bases and J by 0 bases, with 7 bases left in between. Here the CDR3 reads CSVGGVSGANVLTF. CDR3 bases: TGCAGCGTTGGTGGGGTCTCTGGGGCCAACGTCCTGACTTTC.

The chain recombines TRBV5-4 with TRBJ1-4; D might be TRBD1 (6 bases). V was clipped by 6 bases and J by 8 bases, with 23 bases between them. CDR3 length: 16 residues. Germline loops: CDR1 SGHNT, CDR2 YYREEE (reference sequence). This chain's CDR3 is CASTYTTGGAGEKLFF. The CDR3 coding sequence is TGTGCCAGCACCTATACTACGGGGGGGGCTGGAGAAAAACTGTTTTTT.

This clone was counted once. The V and J genes are TRBV14 and TRBJ2-1; TRBD2 matches 11 bases. Germline V CDR1 and CDR2: SGHDN, FVKESK. The CDR3 is 20 amino acids. V trimming: 7 bases; J trimming: 2 bases; junction bases outside the gene matches: 19. CDR3 loop: CASNPLPWLAGGVTYNEQFF. For the CDR3, the DNA is TGTGCCAGCAACCCCCTCCCGTGGCTAGCGGGAGGCGTAACCTACAATGAGCAGTTCTTC. The full variable domain, rest sourced from reference TRBV14 and TRBJ2-1, is EAGVTQFPSHSVIEKGQTVTLRCDPISGHDNLYWYRRVMGKEIKFLLHFVKESKQDESGMPNNRFLAERTGGTYSTLKVQPAELEDSGVYFCASNPLPWLAGGVTYNEQFFGPGTRLTVL.

This sequence joins TRBV4-1 and TRBJ2-1; 11 bases align to TRBD2. CDR1 and CDR2 from the germline V gene are MGHRA and YSYEKL. With 2 bases clipped from V and 1 base from J, the junction kept 4 bases outside the gene matches. There are 17 residues in the CDR3. DNA for the CDR3: TGCGCCAGCAGCCAACCGGGACTAGCGGCTTCCTACAATGAGCAGTTCTTC. Translated: CASSQPGLAASYNEQFF.

The J gene is TRBJ2-5, the V gene TRBV6-1; tentatively, D is TRBD1 (5 bases). CDR1 and CDR2 (germline): MNHNS, SASEGT. The CDR3 has 16 residues. Deletions cut 4 bases from V and 4 bases from J, with 19 bases between. CDR3 amino acids: CASSAQDRGRAETQYF. The CDR3 nucleotides read TGTGCCAGCAGTGCCCAAGATCGCGGCAGGGCAGAGACCCAGTACTTC.

The chain joins TRBV28 to TRBJ2-5; D possibly matches TRBD1 or TRBD2 (5 bases each). Germline CDR1 MDHEN, CDR2 SYDVKM. The CDR3 sequence is 14 residues long. With 6 bases removed from V and 4 bases from J, the gap between germline ends came to 15 bases. CDR3 nucleotides: TGTGCCAGCAGCTTGGAAACAGGAGGAGAGACCCAGTACTTC. Encoded protein: CASSLETGGETQYF.

The chain employs TRBV18 and TRBJ2-3; D is unresolved. The CDR3 is made up of 13 amino acids. Germline V gives CDR1 KGHSH, CDR2 LQKENI. V was cut by 2 bases and J by 6 bases, with 9 bases left in between. The CDR3 reads CASSPWSTDTQYF. In DNA form, the CDR3 reads TGTGCCAGCTCACCATGGAGTACCGATACGCAGTATTTT.

CDR3 in DNA: TGTGCCAGCAGCTTGAACAGATCCCGGAACATTCAGTACTTC. It translates to CASSLNRSRNIQYF. The chain uses TRBV5-4 and TRBJ2-4; D unclear. The germline V gene encodes CDR1 SGHNT and CDR2 YYREEE (reference sequence). CDR3 length: 14 residues. Trimming stripped 1 base from V and 7 bases from J, with 12 bases between.